The 19 T cell receptor beta chains below were found in one sample sequenced in a study of shared clonotypes between healthy human individuals. Selected positively for CCR7 and CD45RO-negative, naive CD8 cells excluded terminally differentiated effector memory CD45RA+ cells. TCRdb keeps only in-frame clones here, not all; method: immunoSEQ multiplex PCR. The table has nearly 2 million clones, about 95% seen once. The sample taken for sequencing was naive CD8+ T cells sorted from blood. The receptors were gathered from a man in his late teens or twenties in good health.

The chain is built from TRBV30 and TRBJ2-7, with 7 bases that match TRBD1. In germline, CDR1 is GTSNPN, CDR2 SVGIG (reference sequence). Germline trimming cut 3 bases from V and 1 base from J; bases unmatched to any gene: 9. The CDR3 covers 15 residues. The CDR3: CAWRRQGQISYEQYF. CDR3 nucleotides: TGTGCCTGGAGGCGACAGGGACAAATTTCCTACGAGCAGTACTTC.

This clone appeared once. V usage is TRBV15 and J usage is TRBJ2-7; 8 nucleotides line up with TRBD1. The length of the CDR3 is 15 residues. Losses at the gene ends were 5 bases for V and 2 bases for J; bases not matched to a gene: 8. CDR1 and CDR2 from the germline V gene are LNHNV and YYDKDF (reference sequence). For the CDR3, the DNA is TGTGCCACCAGCGGTCAGACAGGGGTCCCCTACGAGCAGTACTTC. This sequence encodes CATSGQTGVPYEQYF. Drawing the rest from reference TRBV15 and TRBJ2-7, the complete variable domain is DAMVIQNPRYQVTQFGKPVTLSCSQTLNHNVMYWYQQKSSQAPKLLFHYYDKDFNNEADTPDNFQSRRPNTSFCFLDIRSPGLGDTAMYLCATSGQTGVPYEQYFGPGTRLTVT.

The V and J genes are TRBV11-2 and TRBJ2-7; D ambiguous. V was shortened by 2 bases and J by 2 bases, with 4 bases between the two germline ends. This CDR3 contains 12 residues. The germline V gene has CDR1 SGHAT and CDR2 FQNNGV. CDR3 residues: CASSLLTYEQYF. The CDR3 nucleotides read TGTGCCAGCAGCTTACTTACCTACGAGCAGTACTTC.

The V and J genes are TRBV4-2 and TRBJ2-7; 10 positions match TRBD2. The CDR3 contains 15 residues. J lost 7 bases, V lost 0 bases, and 6 bases had no gene match. Germline assignment: CDR1 LGHNA and CDR2 YNFKEQ. Written as DNA, the CDR3 is TGTGCCAGCAGCCAAGATGGAAGCGGGGGGGATGAGCAGTACTTC. Protein sequence: CASSQDGSGGDEQYF.

For this clone: A read error may produce the germline difference seen at one junction end. The CDR3 region has the DNA TGTGCCAGCAGTTACTCAGGCGGTCTCGAGTTGGACTTC. Translating gives CASSYSGGLELDF. The chain has TRBV6-5 and TRBJ2-7, with D unclear. Germline CDR1 is MNHEY and CDR2 is SVGAGI. CDR3 length: 13 residues.

This sequence joins TRBV28 and TRBJ1-1, with D uncertain. Germline V gene sequence: CDR1 MDHEN, CDR2 SYDVKM. V gave up 3 bases and J gave up 6 bases, with 14 bases separating them. The CDR3 has 14 amino acids. In DNA form, the CDR3 reads TGTGCCAGCAGTTTGAGTCTCGGTGGGTCTGAAGCTTTCTTT. This gives the protein CASSLSLGGSEAFF.

The V gene is TRBV7-9, the J gene TRBJ2-7, with 10 bases that match TRBD1. This CDR3 is built from 16 residues. Germline CDR1 SEHNR, CDR2 FQNEAQ (reference sequence). Unmatched junction bases numbered 8, after V lost 3 bases and J lost 3 bases. DNA for the CDR3: TGTGCCAGCAGCTTTGTTCCGGGACAGGGGCACTACGAGCAGTACTTC. This sequence encodes CASSFVPGQGHYEQYF.

The V call is TRBV27, the J call TRBJ2-1; a possible D gene is TRBD1 (6 bases). CDR1 is MNHEY and CDR2 is SMNVEV in the germline V gene (reference sequence). The CDR3 runs to 15 residues. V lost 4 bases to trimming and J lost 0 bases, with 10 bases between them. The CDR3 here is CASSYGGSSYNEQFF. CDR3 bases: TGTGCCAGCAGTTATGGGGGCAGCTCCTACAATGAGCAGTTCTTC.

The chain carries TRBV29-1 and TRBJ1-1; D unresolved. CDR3 length equals 11 residues. V dropped 7 bases and J dropped 3 bases, with 9 bases sitting between them. The germline V gene encodes CDR1 SQVTM and CDR2 ANQGSEA. The CDR3 nucleotides read TGCAGCGCCACAGTGGACACTGAAGCTTTCTTT. Protein product: CSATVDTEAFF.

This clone appeared a single time. CDR3 nucleotide sequence: TGTGCCAGCAGCCAATGGGGGCAGCCCCAGCATTTT. This gives the protein CASSQWGQPQHF. V is TRBV28 and J is TRBJ1-5; maybe TRBD1 (5 bases). This CDR3 is built from 12 residues. Germline V gives CDR1 MDHEN, CDR2 SYDVKM. V was pared by 6 bases and J by 7 bases, with 10 bases between.

V is TRBV25-1 and J is TRBJ2-6, with D possibly being TRBD1 (5 bases). This CDR3 has 17 residues. Germline assignment: CDR1 MGHDK and CDR2 SYGVNS. The V end lost 6 bases, the J end lost 0 bases, and 15 bases lay between the germline ends. CDR3 nucleotide sequence: TGTGCCAGCAGCCTGGACACCTGGAGCTCTGGGGCCAACGTCCTGACTTTC. Protein product: CASSLDTWSSGANVLTF. Full variable domain (outside the CDR3, taken from reference TRBV25-1 and TRBJ2-6): EADIYQTPRYLVIGTGKKITLECSQTMGHDKMYWYQQDPGMELHLIHYSYGVNSTEKGDLSSESTVSRIRTEHFPLTLESARPSHTSQYLCASSLDTWSSGANVLTFGAGSRLTVL.

The chain couples TRBV7-9 to TRBJ1-4, with a weak D call TRBD1 (5 bases). The V and J ends lost 4 bases and 8 bases respectively, with 11 bases between them. Per germline, CDR1 SEHNR and CDR2 FQNEAQ (reference sequence). The CDR3 totals 13 residues. CDR3 DNA sequence: TGTGCCAGCAGCTGGGCGGGGGAAGAAAAACTGTTTTTT. This sequence encodes CASSWAGEEKLFF.

The chain joins TRBV5-5 to TRBJ2-1; tentatively, D is TRBD2 (5 bases). Between the trimmed V and J ends, which lost 0 bases and 8 bases, there was a span of 9 bases. The CDR3 is 13 amino acids. CDR1 and CDR2 (germline): SGHKS, YYEKEE (reference sequence). The CDR3 region is CASSLETGYEQFF. DNA for the CDR3: TGTGCCAGCAGCTTGGAGACGGGGTATGAGCAGTTCTTC.

The V and J genes are TRBV2 and TRBJ2-3; 8 nucleotides agree with TRBD2. Germline trimming cut 0 bases from V and 0 bases from J; bases unmatched to any gene: 8. This CDR3 comprises 18 residues. Germline V gene sequence: CDR1 SNHLY, CDR2 FYNNEI. CDR3: CASSEALGERESTDTQYF. The CDR3, as DNA: TGTGCCAGCAGTGAAGCCCTCGGGGAGCGGGAGAGCACAGATACGCAGTATTTT.

The chain has TRBV28 and TRBJ2-7; possibly TRBD2 for D (6 bases). CDR1 is MDHEN and CDR2 is SYDVKM in the germline V gene. Trimming removed 5 bases from V and 2 bases from J, with 16 bases in between. This CDR3 has 15 amino acids. CDR3 nucleotides: TGTGCCAGCAGTGGGGGGACGGATCTGACCTACGAGCAGTACTTC. It yields the protein CASSGGTDLTYEQYF.

The rearrangement links TRBV27 to TRBJ1-5; perhaps TRBD1 as D (5 bases). This CDR3 comprises 13 residues. Deletions cut 5 bases from V and 3 bases from J, with 8 bases between. CDR1 is MNHEY and CDR2 is SMNVEV in the germline V gene (reference sequence). The CDR3 spells CASSPGVNQPQHF. CDR3 DNA: TGTGCCAGCAGTCCGGGGGTCAATCAGCCCCAGCATTTT.

As for this clone: The same CDR3 also results from other DNA sequences found in this sample. The V gene is TRBV7-2, the J gene TRBJ2-5, with 7 bases that match TRBD2. Germline CDR1 is SGHTA and CDR2 is FQGNSA. The V segment lost 1 base and the J segment 1 base; nucleotides outside the gene matches: 6. The CDR3 sequence is 16 residues long. CDR3 in DNA: TGTGCCAGCAGCTTAGGATTAGCGGGCCTCCAAGAGACCCAGTACTTC. This translates into CASSLGLAGLQETQYF.

The CDR3 sequence is CASSPVGSSYNSPLHF. The CDR3 bases are TGTGCCAGCAGTCCCGTGGGGAGCTCCTATAATTCACCCCTCCACTTT. V usage is TRBV28 and J usage is TRBJ1-6; D ambiguous. CDR1 and CDR2 (germline): MDHEN, SYDVKM. V lost 5 bases and J lost 0, with 11 bases in between. The CDR3 length is 16 residues.

The chain combines TRBV15 with TRBJ2-7; TRBD1 matches at 7 bases. Per the germline V gene, CDR1 is LNHNV and CDR2 is YYDKDF (reference sequence). Unmatched junction bases numbered 4, after V lost 5 bases and J lost 3 bases. The CDR3 is 13 residues long. The CDR3 loop is CATSFGQDYEQYF. The CDR3, as DNA: TGTGCCACCAGCTTTGGACAGGACTACGAGCAGTACTTC.